This TCR beta chain was captured by sequencing in a study of radiotherapy plus CTLA-4 blockade in lung cancer. Turning to the study itself: An objective response was seen in 15% to 20% of patients, and disease control in 30% to 35%. Study findings and constraints: It was early blood T cell clone dynamics, with interferon-beta, that reportedly best predicted response. In blood, tumor-derived TCR clones expanded after radiotherapy plus ipilimumab.

Treatment of patients with chemo-refractory metastatic non-small-cell lung cancer consisted of focal radiation plus CTLA-4 blockade with ipilimumab. Remarks on this clone: Its specificity is not known.

Assay used: immunoSEQ multiplex PCR; TCRdb lists only in-frame clones, some missing. Of approximately 90,000 clones detected, roughly four fifths appear once; the ten largest clones hold 0.65% to 0.9%. CDR3 length: 14 amino acids. CDR1 is MDHEN, CDR2 SYDVKM, per germline. V shed 2 bases and J shed 0 bases, with 8 bases lying between them. This clonotype was sampled from a human donor with non-small cell lung cancer who had stable disease on radiotherapy plus ipilimumab. Source: peripheral blood, taken from a patient treated with radiotherapy plus ipilimumab. The V gene is TRBV28, the J gene TRBJ2-7, with D possibly being TRBD2 (6 bases). Here the CDR3 reads CASSLTGDSYEQYF. The CDR3 DNA sequence: TGTGCCAGCAGTTTAACGGGGGACTCCTACGAGCAGTACTTC.